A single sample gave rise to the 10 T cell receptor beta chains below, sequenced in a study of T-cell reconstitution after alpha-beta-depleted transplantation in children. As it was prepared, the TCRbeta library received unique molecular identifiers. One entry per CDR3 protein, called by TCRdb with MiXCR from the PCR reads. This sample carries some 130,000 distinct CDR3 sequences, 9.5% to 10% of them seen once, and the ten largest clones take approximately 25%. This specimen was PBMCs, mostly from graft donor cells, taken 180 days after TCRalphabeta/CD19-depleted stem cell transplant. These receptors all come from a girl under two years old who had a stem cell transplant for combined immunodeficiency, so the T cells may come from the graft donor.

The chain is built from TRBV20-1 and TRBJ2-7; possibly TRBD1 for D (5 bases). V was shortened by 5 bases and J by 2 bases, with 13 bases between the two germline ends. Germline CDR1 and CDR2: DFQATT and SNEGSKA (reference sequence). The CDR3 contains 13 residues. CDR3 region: CSALTVGPYEQYF. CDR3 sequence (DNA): TGCAGTGCTCTGACAGTAGGCCCCTACGAGCAGTACTTC.

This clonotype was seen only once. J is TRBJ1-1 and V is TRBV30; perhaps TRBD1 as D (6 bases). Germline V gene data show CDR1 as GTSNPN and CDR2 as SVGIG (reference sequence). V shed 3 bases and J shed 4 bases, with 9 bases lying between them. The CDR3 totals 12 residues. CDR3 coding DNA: TGTGCCTGGAGGGACAGTGGCACTGAAGCTTTCTTT. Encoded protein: CAWRDSGTEAFF.

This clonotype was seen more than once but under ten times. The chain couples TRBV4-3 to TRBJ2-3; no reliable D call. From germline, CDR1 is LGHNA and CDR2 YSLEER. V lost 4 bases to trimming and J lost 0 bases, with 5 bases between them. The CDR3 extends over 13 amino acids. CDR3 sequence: CASSRTSTDTQYF. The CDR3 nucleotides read TGCGCCAGCAGCCGAACTAGCACAGATACGCAGTATTTT.

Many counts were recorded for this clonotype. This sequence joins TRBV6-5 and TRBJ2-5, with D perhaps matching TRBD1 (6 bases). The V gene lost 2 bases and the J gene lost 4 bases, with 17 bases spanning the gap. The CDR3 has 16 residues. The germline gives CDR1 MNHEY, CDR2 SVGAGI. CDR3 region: CASSYPRSTGGETQYF. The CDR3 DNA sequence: TGTGCCAGCAGTTACCCCCGGTCGACAGGCGGAGAGACCCAGTACTTC.

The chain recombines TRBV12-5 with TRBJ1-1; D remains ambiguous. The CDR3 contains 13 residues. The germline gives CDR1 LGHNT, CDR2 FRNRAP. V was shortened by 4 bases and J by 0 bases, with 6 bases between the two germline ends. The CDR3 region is CASGSRMNTEAFF. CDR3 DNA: TGTGCTAGTGGTTCCCGCATGAACACTGAAGCTTTCTTT.

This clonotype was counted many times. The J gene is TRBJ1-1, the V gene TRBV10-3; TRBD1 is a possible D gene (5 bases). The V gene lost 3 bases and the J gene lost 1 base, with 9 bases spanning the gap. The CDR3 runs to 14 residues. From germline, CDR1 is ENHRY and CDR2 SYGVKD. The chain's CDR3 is CAISEGRGNTEAFF. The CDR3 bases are TGTGCCATCAGTGAAGGTAGGGGGAACACTGAAGCTTTCTTT.

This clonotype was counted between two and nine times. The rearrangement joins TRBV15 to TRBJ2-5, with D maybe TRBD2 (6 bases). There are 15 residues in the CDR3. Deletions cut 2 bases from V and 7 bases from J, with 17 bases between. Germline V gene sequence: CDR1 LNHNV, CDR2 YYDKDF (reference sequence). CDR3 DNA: TGTGCCACCAGCAGATACCGTGGGGGGAAGGGGACCCAGTACTTC. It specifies CATSRYRGGKGTQYF.

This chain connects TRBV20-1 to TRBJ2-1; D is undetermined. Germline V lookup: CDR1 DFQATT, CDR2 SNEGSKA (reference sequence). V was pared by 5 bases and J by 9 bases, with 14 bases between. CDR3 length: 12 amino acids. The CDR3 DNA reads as TGCAGTGCTCCCCGACCGGGCGGTGAGCAGTTCTTC. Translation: CSAPRPGGEQFF.

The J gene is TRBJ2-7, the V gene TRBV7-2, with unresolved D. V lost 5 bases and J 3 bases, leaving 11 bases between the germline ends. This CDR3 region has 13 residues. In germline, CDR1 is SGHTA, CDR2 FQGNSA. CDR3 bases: TGTGCCAGCAGCCAGTGGTTGGGCTACGAGCAGTACTTC. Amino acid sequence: CASSQWLGYEQYF.

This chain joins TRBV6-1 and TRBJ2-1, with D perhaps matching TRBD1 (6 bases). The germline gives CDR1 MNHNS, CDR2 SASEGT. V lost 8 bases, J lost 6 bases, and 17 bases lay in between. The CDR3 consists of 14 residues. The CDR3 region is CASGTGLISNEQFF. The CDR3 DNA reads TGTGCCAGCGGCACAGGGCTAATTAGCAATGAGCAGTTCTTC.